Shown below are 5 T cell receptor beta chains from a single sample sequenced in a study of cytomegalovirus exposure and HLA in healthy donors. 60 Vbeta and 13 Jbeta primers were used in PCR. The repertoire was sequenced with immunoSEQ multiplex PCR; TCRdb's copy has only in-frame clones and lacks some. The repertoire consists of some 150,000 clones, with less than 85% occurring once and the leading ten covering more than 3.5%. Sample: PBMCs. These receptors came from a man in his forties or fifties in good health and CMV-seronegative.

The chain recombines TRBV7-2 with TRBJ1-5; 11 positions match TRBD1. Germline CDR1 reads SGHTA; CDR2 reads FQGNSA. V shed 4 bases, J shed 1 base, and the junction held 6 bases outside the gene matches. This CDR3 has 17 amino acids. The CDR3 protein is CASSSGQGAWSNQPQHF. The CDR3 nucleotides read TGTGCCAGCAGCTCCGGACAGGGGGCCTGGAGCAATCAGCCCCAGCATTTT.

CDR3 residues: CASRGWTDTQYF. The CDR3 coding sequence is TGCGCCAGCCGCGGATGGACAGATACGCAGTATTTT. The chain is built from TRBV5-1 and TRBJ2-3; no clear D gene. Looked up from germline, CDR1 is SGHRS and CDR2 is YFSETQ. V shed 7 bases and J shed 3 bases, with 9 bases lying between them. The CDR3 is 12 amino acids. Full variable domain (missing parts from reference TRBV5-1 and TRBJ2-3): KAGVTQTPRYLIKTRGQQVTLSCSPISGHRSVSWYQQTPGQGLQFLFEYFSETQRNKGNFPGRFSGRQFSNSRSEMNVSTLELGDSALYLCASRGWTDTQYFGPGTRLTVL.

The CDR3 DNA is TGTGCCAGCAGCTTAGTTGAGGGGGCGGCTGGGGCCAACGTCCTGACTTTC. The encoded protein is CASSLVEGAAGANVLTF. The V call is TRBV11-1, the J call TRBJ2-6; 7 nucleotides agree with TRBD1. V dropped 1 base and J dropped 2; count of bases not matched to a gene: 5. The CDR3 spans 17 residues. Germline V gene sequence: CDR1 SGHAT, CDR2 FQDESV (reference sequence).

The DNA of the CDR3 is TGTGCCAGCAACTGGGGGGGGTATGGTGAAGCTTTCTTT. Amino acids: CASNWGGYGEAFF. V is TRBV7-9 and J is TRBJ1-1, with a possible D match to TRBD1 (5 bases). The germline CDR1 and CDR2 sequences are SEHNR and FQNEAQ (reference sequence). The CDR3 runs 13 residues. V lost 7 bases to trimming and J lost 7 bases, with 16 bases between them.

The chain links TRBV29-1 to TRBJ1-1; 8 nucleotides match TRBD1. Trimming took 7 bases from V and 2 from J; bases not matched to a gene: 15. In germline, CDR1 is SQVTM, CDR2 ANQGSEA. The CDR3 covers 16 residues. In nucleotides, the CDR3 is TGCAGCGCCTCCGGTGTCCCAGGACAGGGAAACACTGAAGCTTTCTTT. Protein sequence: CSASGVPGQGNTEAFF.